Shown below are 27 T cell receptor beta chains from a single sample sequenced in a study of control samples from healthy donors and cancer patients. Data came from immunoSEQ multiplex PCR; TCRdb stores just in-frame clones and leaves some out. The sample carries roughly 70,000 clones, over 70% recorded once. The sample comprised blood. Receptor source: a man aged 50 to 60 in good health.

The CDR3 region has the DNA TGTGCCAGCAGCCGCTATAACCCAGGGTTGGACAATGAGCAGTTCTTC. Protein product: CASSRYNPGLDNEQFF. This chain links TRBV4-2 with TRBJ2-1, with a possible D match to TRBD1 (5 bases). Germline V gene lookup returns CDR1 LGHNA and CDR2 YNFKEQ. Trimming took 4 bases from V and 5 from J, leaving 18 bases between them. CDR3 length equals 16 residues.

The gene calls are TRBV27 and TRBJ1-4, with 11 bases identical to TRBD1. Germline lookup yields CDR1 MNHEY and CDR2 SMNVEV (reference sequence). V shed 5 bases and J 5 bases; nucleotides not matched to a gene: 4. The CDR3 contains 15 residues. For the CDR3, the DNA is TGTGCCAGCAGTACGGACAGGGGGCGGAATGAAAAACTGTTTTTT. Protein sequence: CASSTDRGRNEKLFF.

The V gene is TRBV7-7, the J gene TRBJ2-2; 9 nucleotides align to TRBD1. V lost 5 bases, J lost 1 base, and 5 bases stayed unmatched. Germline assignment: CDR1 SSHAT and CDR2 FNYEAQ (reference sequence). The CDR3 is made up of 16 amino acids. DNA of the CDR3: TGTGCCAGCAGCGTGACAGGGGGGAAGAACACCGGGGAGCTGTTTTTT. Translation: CASSVTGGKNTGELFF.

The chain recombines TRBV19 with TRBJ2-7, with D perhaps matching TRBD2 (5 bases). V was shortened by 3 bases and J by 4 bases, with 13 bases between the two germline ends. This CDR3 is 14 amino acids long. Germline assignment: CDR1 LNHDA and CDR2 SQIVND (reference sequence). The CDR3 loop reads CASSITWESYEQYF. Here the CDR3 DNA reads TGTGCCAGTAGTATTACATGGGAGTCATACGAGCAGTACTTC. The full variable domain, completed using reference TRBV19 and TRBJ2-7, is DGGITQSPKYLFRKEGQNVTLSCEQNLNHDAMYWYRQDPGQGLRLIYYSQIVNDFQKGDIAEGYSVSREKKESFPLTVTSAQKNPTAFYLCASSITWESYEQYFGPGTRLTVT.

The genes are TRBV10-1 and TRBJ1-5; TRBD1 agrees at 9 bases. This CDR3 contains 16 residues. The junction had 7 bases not matched to a gene; V was cut back by 6 bases and J by 1 base. The germline CDR1 and CDR2 sequences are WNHNN and SYGVQD (reference sequence). The DNA of the CDR3 is TGCGCCAGCAGCCTCTGGGACAGGGAAAGCAATCAGCCCCAGCATTTT. The encoded protein is CASSLWDRESNQPQHF.

This clone was observed a few times. The DNA of the CDR3 is TGTGCCAGCAGCCAAAGGAGCAGGACCTTGACAGATACGCAGTATTTT. Its translation is CASSQRSRTLTDTQYF. This chain joins TRBV28 and TRBJ2-3; no reliable D call. The CDR3 is 16 amino acids. Germline V lookup: CDR1 MDHEN, CDR2 SYDVKM. Trimming pared 6 bases from V and 3 bases from J, leaving 19 bases between.

The rearrangement links TRBV6-4 to TRBJ2-2, with no clear D. CDR1 and CDR2 from the germline V gene are MRHNA and SNTAGT. Trimming removed 4 bases at V and 3 bases at J, with 6 bases between. The CDR3 covers 13 residues. The CDR3, as DNA: TGTGCCAGCAGTGTTTCGGACACCGGGGAGCTGTTTTTT. Translating gives CASSVSDTGELFF.

The chain carries TRBV29-1 and TRBJ2-3; the D gene is possibly TRBD1 (5 bases). This CDR3 is built from 13 residues. CDR1 is SQVTM, CDR2 ANQGSEA, per germline. V lost 5 bases to trimming and J lost 8 bases, with 17 bases between them. CDR3 in DNA: TGCAGCGTTCGAACAGGCCACGGCGCTACGCAGTATTTT. Encoded protein: CSVRTGHGATQYF.

The rearrangement joins TRBV25-1 to TRBJ2-7; tentatively, D is TRBD1 (6 bases). Germline values: CDR1 MGHDK, CDR2 SYGVNS. Deletions cut 10 bases from V and 3 bases from J, with 10 bases between. This CDR3 has 11 residues. CDR3 nucleotide sequence: TGTGCCACGAAACAGGGCTACGAGCAGTACTTC. It codes for CATKQGYEQYF.

This chain connects TRBV28 to TRBJ1-5; D is possibly TRBD1 (5 bases). Trimming pared 5 bases from V and 0 bases from J, leaving 20 bases between. The CDR3 has 18 amino acids. Germline V gives CDR1 MDHEN, CDR2 SYDVKM. Here the CDR3 reads CASSSNSGRGYSNQPQHF. The CDR3 DNA is TGTGCCAGCAGTAGCAATTCAGGGAGGGGATATAGCAATCAGCCCCAGCATTTT. Complete variable domain (other parts from reference TRBV28 and TRBJ1-5): DVKVTQSSRYLVKRTGEKVFLECVQDMDHENMFWYRQDPGLGLRLIYFSYDVKMKEKGDIPEGYSVSREKKERFSLILESASTNQTSMYLCASSSNSGRGYSNQPQHFGDGTRLSIL.

This clone was found once. The V and J genes are TRBV5-5 and TRBJ2-1; tentatively, D is TRBD1 or TRBD2 (5 bases each). CDR3 size: 13 residues. With 4 bases removed from V and 6 bases from J, the gap between germline ends came to 11 bases. CDR1 is SGHKS and CDR2 is YYEKEE in the germline V gene (reference sequence). The DNA for the CDR3 is TGTGCCAGCAGCCACTCTGGGGGCAATGAGCAGTTCTTC. As protein: CASSHSGGNEQFF.

This chain links TRBV4-2 with TRBJ1-4; TRBD1 aligns across 7 bases. The ends lost 3 bases at V and 5 bases at J; junction bases unmatched: 9. The CDR3 has 16 amino acids. CDR1 LGHNA and CDR2 YNFKEQ come from the germline V gene. CDR3 in amino acids: CASSHGWAGGNEKLFF. DNA for the CDR3: TGTGCCAGCAGCCATGGGTGGGCAGGGGGAAATGAAAAACTGTTTTTT.

The chain has TRBV14 and TRBJ2-5; D remains ambiguous. Germline V gene data show CDR1 as SGHDN and CDR2 as FVKESK. Trimming removed 1 base at V and 5 bases at J, with 11 bases between. This CDR3 region has 14 residues. CDR3 in DNA: TGTGCCAGCAGCCAAGCGGTGTTGCAGGAGACCCAGTACTTC. Protein: CASSQAVLQETQYF.

The chain joins TRBV12-5 to TRBJ2-5; TRBD2 is a possible D gene (5 bases). Germline V gives CDR1 LGHNT, CDR2 FRNRAP. Trimming cost V 1 base and J 8 bases, with 17 bases left between them. This CDR3 is 15 amino acids long. CDR3 amino acids: CASGLGGPSKRTQYF. The CDR3 region has the DNA TGTGCTAGTGGTTTGGGCGGGCCGAGCAAGAGAACCCAGTACTTC. Supplemented by reference TRBV12-5 and TRBJ2-5, the full variable domain reads DARVTQTPRHKVTEMGQEVTMRCQPILGHNTVFWYRQTMMQGLELLAYFRNRAPLDDSGMPKDRFSAEMPDATLATLKIQPSEPRDSAVYFCASGLGGPSKRTQYFGPGTRLLVL.

This chain uses TRBV10-3 with TRBJ1-1; D gene ambiguous. Germline lookup yields CDR1 ENHRY and CDR2 SYGVKD. This CDR3 contains 15 residues. V lost 8 bases and J lost 2, with 18 bases in between. The CDR3, as DNA: TGTGCCATCTCCGTTTTTTTGGAAGGAAACACTGAAGCTTTCTTT. Encoded protein: CAISVFLEGNTEAFF.

With regard to this clone: It may be a read error: a sequence one base away is much more abundant. Other DNA variants within this sample encode the same CDR3. This chain links TRBV2 with TRBJ2-7, with no clear D. V dropped 3 bases and J dropped 2 bases, with 8 bases sitting between them. This CDR3 has 13 amino acids. The germline gives CDR1 SNHLY, CDR2 FYNNEI. The CDR3 protein is CASSEGSAYEQYF. CDR3 in DNA: TGTGCCAGCAGTGAGGGATCTGCCTACGAGCAGTACTTC.

The V gene is TRBV5-5, the J gene TRBJ1-6, with a weak D call TRBD1 (5 bases). This CDR3 has 16 amino acids. Looked up from germline, CDR1 is SGHKS and CDR2 is YYEKEE (reference sequence). With 4 bases removed from V and 7 bases from J, the gap between germline ends came to 18 bases. The CDR3: CASSHAMTALNSPLHF. CDR3 DNA sequence: TGTGCCAGCAGCCACGCCATGACAGCCCTCAATTCACCCCTCCACTTT.

The chain carries TRBV7-3 and TRBJ2-3; 12 bases agree with TRBD2. The CDR3 is 17 residues long. Germline V gives CDR1 SGHTA, CDR2 FQGTGA. Trimming removed 5 bases from V and 0 bases from J; junction bases left unmatched: 6. Here the CDR3 reads CASSVGTSGSSTDTQYF. CDR3 DNA: TGTGCCAGCAGCGTAGGGACTAGCGGGTCAAGCACAGATACGCAGTATTTT.

V and J are TRBV9 and TRBJ2-5, with a possible D match to TRBD2 (9 bases). The germline gives CDR1 SGDLS, CDR2 YYNGEE. Trimming removed 4 bases from V and 2 bases from J, with 27 bases in between. The CDR3 has 19 amino acids. As DNA, the CDR3 is TGTGCCAGCAGCAGTCCGGACAGGGTGATAGCGGGGGCTCAAGAGACCCAGTACTTC. Its translation: CASSSPDRVIAGAQETQYF.

This chain links TRBV11-3 with TRBJ1-2; 9 bases line up with TRBD1. The CDR3 runs 13 residues. Germline trimming cut 4 bases from V and 6 bases from J; bases unmatched to any gene: 3. Germline V gives CDR1 SGHNT, CDR2 YENEEA. The CDR3 DNA is TGTGCCAGCAGCTGGACAGGGGAAAATGGCTACACCTTC. Its translation: CASSWTGENGYTF.

The V call is TRBV6-2 or TRBV6-3, the J call TRBJ2-7; D is perhaps TRBD2 (6 bases). V gave up 2 bases and J gave up 2 bases, with 13 bases separating them. Germline-derived CDR1 and CDR2 are MNHEY and SVGEGT. The CDR3 loop spans 15 amino acids. The CDR3 here is CASSYNPRGPYEQYF. The CDR3 coding sequence is TGTGCCAGCAGTTACAATCCGCGGGGCCCCTACGAGCAGTACTTC.

The genes are TRBV29-1 and TRBJ1-1; D gene uncertain. Trimming stripped 3 bases from V and 7 bases from J, with 12 bases between. Germline-derived CDR1 and CDR2 are SQVTM and ANQGSEA. CDR3 length equals 12 residues. CDR3 coding DNA: TGCAGCGTTGATCCAGGAGGATGTGAAGCTTTCTTT. Its protein product is CSVDPGGCEAFF.

The gene calls are TRBV2 and TRBJ1-1, with D perhaps TRBD1 (6 bases). CDR1 SNHLY and CDR2 FYNNEI come from the germline V gene. This CDR3 comprises 16 residues. V was cut by 7 bases and J by 5 bases, with 23 bases left in between. The CDR3 DNA sequence: TGTGCCAGCAAAGACCCCAGGGGCGCGGGAGGGACTGAAGCTTTCTTT. This sequence encodes CASKDPRGAGGTEAFF.

The chain recombines TRBV29-1 with TRBJ1-2; no firm D call. With 4 bases removed from V and 4 bases from J, the gap between germline ends came to 7 bases. CDR3 length: 11 amino acids. The germline V gene has CDR1 SQVTM and CDR2 ANQGSEA. CDR3 sequence (DNA): TGCAGCGTTGGTCAGTCCTATGGCTACACCTTC. It codes for CSVGQSYGYTF.

The chain recombines TRBV4-2 with TRBJ2-7; tentatively, D is TRBD2 (6 bases). The CDR3 is 16 residues long. CDR1 is LGHNA, CDR2 YNFKEQ, per germline. Trimming pared 0 bases from V and 6 bases from J, leaving 18 bases between. The CDR3, as DNA: TGTGCCAGCAGCCAAGATCCGTCGGGGGAGTTATCCGAGCAGTACTTC. Amino acid sequence: CASSQDPSGELSEQYF.

This clone came up a few times. The J gene is TRBJ2-3, the V gene TRBV3-1 (or the pseudogene TRBV3-2); TRBD2 matches at 7 bases. CDR1 and CDR2 (germline): LGHDT, YNNKEL (reference sequence). V gave up 2 bases and J gave up 9 bases; unmatched junction bases: 8. The length of the CDR3 is 14 residues. In nucleotides, the CDR3 is TGTGCCAGCAGCCAAAACCCTGGGGGGGAAACGCAGTATTTT. Its translation: CASSQNPGGETQYF.

This clone was observed many times. This chain links TRBV6-1 with TRBJ1-4; 7 nucleotides match TRBD1. The CDR3 runs to 14 residues. Losses at the gene ends were 3 bases for V and 8 bases for J; bases not matched to a gene: 6. Germline-derived CDR1 and CDR2 are MNHNS and SASEGT. The CDR3 region has the DNA TGTGCCAGCAGTGAGAACAGGGGATACGAAAAACTGTTTTTT. This codes for CASSENRGYEKLFF.